Listed below are T cell receptor beta chains from one sample, sequenced in a study of blood T cell repertoires in COVID-19. Clones were read by immunoSEQ multiplex PCR, and TCRdb kept only the in-frame ones, dropping some. The sample holds about 160,000 clones; roughly 84% are singletons and the top ten take 15% to 20%. What was sequenced was PBMCs or T cells enriched from blood (not recorded which). The receptor set was obtained from a man between 60 and 75 years old who had recovered from COVID-19. CDR3s include the opening cysteine and the closing phenylalanine or tryptophan. D genes are given only for firm matches. The size entry is marked missing in some rows and otherwise reads once, few, many or a size class.

15	-	-	TRBJ1-4	TRBV5-6	CASRSRRDWNEKLFF	TGTGCCAGCAGAAGCCGCCGGGACTGGAATGAAAAACTGTTTTTT
12	once	-	TRBJ1-4	TRBV10-2	CASSPANEKLFF	TGCGCCAGCAGTCCAGCTAATGAAAAACTGTTTTTT
13	-	TRBD1	TRBJ2-2	TRBV6-5	CASVDRAAGELFF	TGTGCCAGCGTCGACAGGGCGGCCGGGGAGCTGTTTTTT
16	-	TRBD1	TRBJ1-1	TRBV19	CASSPRTGLLNTEAFF	TGTGCCAGTAGTCCCCGGACAGGGCTGTTGAACACTGAAGCTTTCTTT
15	-	-	TRBJ1-5	TRBV9	CASSPREGVSQPQHF	TGTGCCAGCAGCCCTCGTGAGGGGGTTTCTCAGCCCCAGCATTTT
15	-	TRBD1	TRBJ2-2	TRBV11-2	CASSRDRVNTGELFF	TGTGCCAGCAGCAGGGACAGGGTGAACACCGGGGAGCTGTTTTTT
14	-	TRBD1	TRBJ2-2	TRBV19	CASRPGQHTGELFF	TGTGCCAGTAGGCCGGGACAGCACACCGGGGAGCTGTTTTTT
13	-	-	TRBJ1-1	TRBV29-1	CSVVEDSNTEAFF	TGCAGCGTTGTGGAGGACTCGAACACTGAAGCTTTCTTT
14	many	-	TRBJ2-1	TRBV7-3	CASSLQSGLDKQFF	TGTGCCAGCAGCTTACAGTCTGGCTTGGACAAGCAGTTCTTC
15	-	TRBD1	TRBJ1-6	TRBV2	CASSLRTGTNSPLHF	TGTGCCAGCAGCCTTAGGACAGGAACGAATTCACCCCTCCACTTT
14	-	-	TRBJ2-5	TRBV3-1/TRBV3-2	CASSLGVGSKTQYF	TGTGCCAGCAGCCTAGGGGTGGGGTCGAAGACCCAGTACTTC
12	-	-	TRBJ2-5	TRBV28	CASRPGGWTQYF	TGTGCCAGCAGACCTGGCGGTTGGACCCAGTACTTC
13	-	-	TRBJ2-7	TRBV1	CTSSQDEGEWQYF	TGCACCAGCAGCCAAGATGAAGGGGAATGGCAGTACTTC
13	-	TRBD1	TRBJ1-2	TRBV5-6	CASVRTGPSGYTF	TGTGCCAGCGTGAGGACAGGTCCGTCGGGCTACACCTTC
15	-	TRBD1	TRBJ2-3	TRBV11-3	CASSSRQGDTDTQYF	TGTGCCAGCAGCTCTCGACAGGGAGACACAGATACGCAGTATTTT
14	-	TRBD1	TRBJ1-5	TRBV5-8	CASSRGLSNQPQHF	TGTGCCAGCAGCAGGGGGCTTAGCAATCAGCCCCAGCATTTT
12	many	-	TRBJ1-2	TRBV28	CASSPPSFGYTF	TGTGCCAGCAGTCCCCCCTCGTTTGGCTACACCTTC
17	-	-	TRBJ2-7	TRBV5-1	CASSLAGQGGRGYEQYF	TGCGCCAGCAGCTTGGCCGGGCAAGGGGGAAGGGGCTACGAGCAGTACTTC
16	-	TRBD1	TRBJ1-6	TRBV5-1	CASSGTGGTYNSPLHF	TGCGCCAGCAGCGGGACAGGGGGCACTTATAATTCACCCCTCCACTTT
14	-	TRBD1	TRBJ2-5	TRBV10-3	CAISDTGTAETQYF	TGTGCCATCAGCGATACCGGGACAGCAGAGACCCAGTACTTC
14	-	-	TRBJ2-7	TRBV27	CASSPNLATYEQYF	TGTGCCAGCAGTCCAAATCTAGCGACCTACGAGCAGTACTTC
16	-	-	TRBJ2-1	TRBV18	CASSTLSNVRSNEQFF	TGTGCCAGCTCTACCTTAAGCAACGTTCGTTCGAATGAGCAGTTCTTC
14	-	TRBD1	TRBJ2-3	TRBV5-1	CASGPTGASDTQYF	TGCGCCAGCGGACCGACAGGGGCTTCAGATACGCAGTATTTT